The 10 T cell receptor beta chains below were found in one sample sequenced in a study of blood T cell repertoires in COVID-19. The assay was immunoSEQ multiplex PCR, and TCRdb's table has in-frame clones only and misses some. This table holds about 200,000 clones, about four fifths found once. Input material: PBMCs or T cells enriched from blood (not recorded which). These receptor sequences come from a woman in her fifties or sixties who had been exposed to COVID-19.

This chain links TRBV3-1 (or the pseudogene TRBV3-2) with TRBJ2-5; the D gene is possibly TRBD1 (5 bases). Germline CDR1 is LGHDT and CDR2 is YNNKEL (reference sequence). With 4 bases removed from V and 1 base from J, the gap between germline ends came to 7 bases. CDR3 length: 13 amino acids. This chain's CDR3 is CASSPDSQETQYF. The CDR3 nucleotides read TGTGCCAGCAGCCCCGACAGCCAAGAGACCCAGTACTTC.

This clone occurred once. The chain is built from TRBV5-5 and TRBJ1-5, with TRBD1 matching over 8 bases. The CDR3 covers 16 residues. V dropped 4 bases and J dropped 0; count of bases not matched to a gene: 6. Germline V lookup: CDR1 SGHKS, CDR2 YYEKEE (reference sequence). In DNA, the CDR3 is TGTGCCAGCAGCCCGGGGACAGGTAATAGCAATCAGCCCCAGCATTTT. Amino acids: CASSPGTGNSNQPQHF. Filled out from reference TRBV5-5 and TRBJ1-5, the complete variable domain reads DAGVTQSPTHLIKTRGQQVTLRCSPISGHKSVSWYQQVLGQGPQFIFQYYEKEERGRGNFPDRFSARQFPNYSSELNVNALLLGDSALYLCASSPGTGNSNQPQHFGDGTRLSIL.

The chain couples TRBV6-2 or TRBV6-3 to TRBJ1-5, with D unresolved. Trimming pared 0 bases from V and 7 bases from J, leaving 10 bases between. Germline V gene data show CDR1 as MNHEY and CDR2 as SVGEGT. The CDR3 length is 14 residues. CDR3 residues: CASSYSPGGQPQHF. In nucleotides, the CDR3 is TGTGCCAGCAGTTACTCGCCTGGTGGCCAGCCCCAGCATTTT.

The chain links TRBV7-9 to TRBJ2-3; D is possibly TRBD1 (6 bases). The CDR3 totals 12 residues. V shed 7 bases and J shed 4 bases, with 9 bases lying between them. Germline V gives CDR1 SEHNR, CDR2 FQNEAQ (reference sequence). The CDR3 sequence: CASIRQADTQYF. DNA for the CDR3: TGTGCCAGCATCCGACAGGCAGATACGCAGTATTTT.

The chain employs TRBV10-3 and TRBJ1-1; maybe TRBD1 (5 bases). The CDR3 is 12 residues long. Trimming left V 5 bases short and J 4 bases short, with 8 bases between. Germline V gene lookup returns CDR1 ENHRY and CDR2 SYGVKD. The CDR3 here is CAISQGGTEAFF. The CDR3 DNA follows: TGTGCCATCAGTCAGGGAGGCACTGAAGCTTTCTTT.

The chain joins TRBV27 to TRBJ1-2; 10 bases are a match to TRBD1. CDR3 length: 15 residues. V lost 5 bases and J lost 4; bases outside the gene matches: 7. Germline values: CDR1 MNHEY, CDR2 SMNVEV (reference sequence). CDR3 sequence: CASSLTGTGVYGYTF. In nucleotides, the CDR3 is TGTGCCAGCAGTCTAACCGGGACAGGGGTCTATGGCTACACCTTC.

V is TRBV12-3 or TRBV12-4 and J is TRBJ1-1, with D perhaps matching TRBD1 (5 bases). V was clipped by 5 bases and J by 7 bases, with 14 bases between them. This CDR3 is 13 amino acids long. Here the CDR3 reads CASSPNWGGEAFF. The CDR3 bases are TGTGCCAGCAGTCCTAACTGGGGGGGTGAAGCTTTCTTT.

The rearrangement uses TRBV19 and TRBJ1-4, with 7 positions matching TRBD1. The CDR3 totals 17 residues. The J segment lost 6 bases and the V segment lost 5 bases, leaving 15 bases of the junction unmatched. Germline values: CDR1 LNHDA, CDR2 SQIVND (reference sequence). CDR3: CASSQTGIKGPDEKLFF. CDR3 DNA sequence: TGTGCCAGTAGTCAGACAGGGATAAAAGGGCCGGATGAAAAACTGTTTTTT.

The chain uses TRBV19 and TRBJ1-5; TRBD1 matches at 8 bases. In germline, CDR1 is LNHDA, CDR2 SQIVND (reference sequence). This CDR3 has 13 amino acids. The V gene end was trimmed by 5 bases and the J gene end by 7 bases; junction bases not matched to a gene: 4. CDR3 sequence reads: CASSWDRPQPQHF. DNA for the CDR3: TGTGCCAGTAGTTGGGACAGGCCGCAGCCCCAGCATTTT.

Comment on this clone: The junction differs from germline at one of its ends, possibly a read error. The rearrangement links TRBV3-1 (or the pseudogene TRBV3-2) to TRBJ1-4, with no clear D. Germline CDR1 is LGHDT and CDR2 is YNNKEL (reference sequence). CDR3 size: 15 residues. Here the CDR3 DNA reads TGTGCCAGCAGCCAAGAACCCCTTCCTAAAGAAAAACTGTTTTTT. Amino acid sequence: CASSQEPLPKEKLFF.